The 6 T cell receptor beta chains listed next were all sequenced from one sample in a study of T cell responses to AZD1222 COVID-19 vaccine. Profiled with immunoSEQ multiplex PCR; TCRdb holds only in-frame clones, not every one. The data hold nearly 200,000 clones, with over 85% observed a single time. Sequencing used peripheral blood, obtained 28 days after the second AZD1222 dose. Every receptor here comes from an adult who received the AZD1222 COVID-19 vaccine.

The chain employs TRBV9 and TRBJ1-1; D remains unclear. CDR3 size: 14 residues. Trimming cost V 0 bases and J 4 bases, with 10 bases left between them. Germline V gives CDR1 SGDLS, CDR2 YYNGEE. The CDR3 DNA is TGTGCCAGCAGCGTAGAGAGCGGGTTCACTGAAGCTTTCTTT. This sequence encodes CASSVESGFTEAFF.

The chain joins TRBV20-1 to TRBJ2-2; possible D gene TRBD1, 5 bases. Germline V gives CDR1 DFQATT, CDR2 SNEGSKA (reference sequence). Trimming pared 6 bases from V and 8 bases from J, leaving 10 bases between. This CDR3 comprises 11 residues. The CDR3 DNA reads TGCAGTGCCATCAGGGTTGGGGAGCTGTTTTTT. Protein: CSAIRVGELFF.

This clone turned up a few times. The chain carries TRBV19 and TRBJ1-5; perhaps TRBD1 as D (5 bases). CDR3 size: 16 residues. CDR1 is LNHDA, CDR2 SQIVND, per germline (reference sequence). V lost 2 bases and J 6 bases, leaving 17 bases between the germline ends. The CDR3 loop is CASSITGRGQGQPQHF. The CDR3 nucleotides are TGTGCCAGTAGTATAACTGGGAGGGGCCAAGGTCAGCCCCAGCATTTT. The full variable domain, rest sourced from reference TRBV19 and TRBJ1-5, is DGGITQSPKYLFRKEGQNVTLSCEQNLNHDAMYWYRQDPGQGLRLIYYSQIVNDFQKGDIAEGYSVSREKKESFPLTVTSAQKNPTAFYLCASSITGRGQGQPQHFGDGTRLSIL.

The rearrangement uses TRBV7-2 and TRBJ1-2; no clear D gene. This CDR3 has 13 residues. V was pared by 5 bases and J by 8 bases, with 15 bases between. Germline CDR1 is SGHTA and CDR2 is FQGNSA. CDR3 coding DNA: TGTGCCAGCAGCAAAGCGGGCAGAACGGGCTACACCTTC. Amino acids: CASSKAGRTGYTF. Complete variable domain (other parts from reference TRBV7-2 and TRBJ1-2): GAGVSQSPSNKVTEKGKDVELRCDPISGHTALYWYRQSLGQGLEFLIYFQGNSAPDKSGLPSDRFSAERTGGSVSTLTIQRTQQEDSAVYLCASSKAGRTGYTFGSGTRLTVV.

The sample holds one count of this clone. This sequence joins TRBV12-3 or TRBV12-4 and TRBJ1-1; unclear D gene. This CDR3 is 13 amino acids long. Trimming stripped 5 bases from V and 0 bases from J, with 7 bases between. The CDR3 reads CASSPQLNTEAFF. The DNA of the CDR3 is TGTGCCAGCAGTCCACAGTTGAACACTGAAGCTTTCTTT.

The count of this clone is one. The chain uses TRBV27 and TRBJ2-2; 9 bases are shared with TRBD2. The CDR3 is made up of 14 amino acids. The germline gives CDR1 MNHEY, CDR2 SMNVEV (reference sequence). J lost 3 bases, V lost 7 bases, and 3 bases had no gene match. CDR3 protein: CASNAGGYTGELFF. DNA for the CDR3: TGTGCCAGCAACGCGGGGGGGTACACCGGGGAGCTGTTTTTT.